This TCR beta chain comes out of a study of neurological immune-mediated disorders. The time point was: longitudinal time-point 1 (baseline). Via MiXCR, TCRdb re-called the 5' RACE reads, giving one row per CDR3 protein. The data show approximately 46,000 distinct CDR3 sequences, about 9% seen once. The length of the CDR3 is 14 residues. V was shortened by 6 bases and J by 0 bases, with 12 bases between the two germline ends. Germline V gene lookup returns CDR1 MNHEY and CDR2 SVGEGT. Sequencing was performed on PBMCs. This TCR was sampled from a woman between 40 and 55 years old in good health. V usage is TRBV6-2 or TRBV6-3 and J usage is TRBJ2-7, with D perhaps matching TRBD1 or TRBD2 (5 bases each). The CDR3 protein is CASSRDGTSYEQYF. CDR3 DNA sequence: TGTGCCAGCAGCCGGGACGGTACCTCCTACGAGCAGTACTTC.